The source of this T cell receptor (beta chain) is a study of control samples from healthy donors and cancer patients. Clones were read by immunoSEQ multiplex PCR, and TCRdb kept only the in-frame ones, dropping some. The profile shows about 55,000 clones, 88% of them singletons. Germline CDR1 and CDR2: SGHRS and YFSETQ. V shed 2 bases and J shed 5 bases, with 14 bases lying between them. There are 14 residues in the CDR3. The sample taken for sequencing was blood. The chain is built from TRBV5-1 and TRBJ2-7; weak D call: TRBD1 (5 bases). This clonotype originated in a man aged 45 to 65 in good health. CDR3 DNA sequence: TGCGCCAGCAGCTTCCGATGGGGCGTGGACGAGCAGTACTTC. Translating gives CASSFRWGVDEQYF.